This T cell receptor (beta chain) derives from a study of response to subunit inactivated influenza vaccine. Overall study results and limits: Seasonal influenza vaccination, on each occasion, was suggested by the authors to recruit few new T cells.

Trimming left V 7 bases short and J 0 bases short, with 16 bases between. Looked up from germline, CDR1 is MNHNS and CDR2 is SASEGT. This CDR3 has 16 residues. Comments on this clonotype: Antigen: not known.

TCRdb ran MiXCR on the RT-PCR reads and lists one entry per CDR3 protein. This sample carries fewer than 700,000 distinct CDR3 sequences, roughly 13% of them seen once, and the ten largest clones take under 15%. Sequencing used PBMCs from blood, obtained 35 to 45 days after vaccination. This sequence originates from a man in his fifties or sixties who received an inactivated influenza vaccine. The chain couples TRBV6-1 to TRBJ1-5; D gene ambiguous. CDR3 loop: CASKKSGGDSNQPQHF. Written as DNA, the CDR3 is TGTGCCAGCAAGAAAAGCGGCGGCGATAGCAATCAGCCCCAGCATTTT.